The source of this T cell receptor beta chain is a study of T cell repertoires in cytomegalovirus infection. In the study overall: From public TCR beta signatures came an indication of both CMV infection and matching HLA type.

TCRdb used MiXCR to reprocess the reads, holding one entry per CDR3 protein. The sample lists around 440,000 distinct CDR3 sequences; 11% were seen once. Notes on the study in general: HLA-C-restricted CMV clonotypes gave the most frequent clonotype in two of eight donors. Public TCR beta family frequency separated CMV-and-HLA carriers, including in an independent cohort.

The CDR3 length is 14 residues. J was trimmed by 5 bases and V by 2 bases; bases with no gene match: 6. Germline lookup yields CDR1 KGHSH and CDR2 LQKENI. This clonotype was seen a handful of times. What it recognizes is unknown. The origin of this receptor is a human donor in good health (CMV status not recorded). Some clones in this sample may be carry-over from other donors' samples. Sequencing input: PBMCs. The chain is built from TRBV18 and TRBJ2-7; TRBD1 agrees at 7 bases. The CDR3 DNA reads TGTGCCAGCTCACCATCGGGACAGTTCAACGAGCAGTACTTC. Encoded protein: CASSPSGQFNEQYF.